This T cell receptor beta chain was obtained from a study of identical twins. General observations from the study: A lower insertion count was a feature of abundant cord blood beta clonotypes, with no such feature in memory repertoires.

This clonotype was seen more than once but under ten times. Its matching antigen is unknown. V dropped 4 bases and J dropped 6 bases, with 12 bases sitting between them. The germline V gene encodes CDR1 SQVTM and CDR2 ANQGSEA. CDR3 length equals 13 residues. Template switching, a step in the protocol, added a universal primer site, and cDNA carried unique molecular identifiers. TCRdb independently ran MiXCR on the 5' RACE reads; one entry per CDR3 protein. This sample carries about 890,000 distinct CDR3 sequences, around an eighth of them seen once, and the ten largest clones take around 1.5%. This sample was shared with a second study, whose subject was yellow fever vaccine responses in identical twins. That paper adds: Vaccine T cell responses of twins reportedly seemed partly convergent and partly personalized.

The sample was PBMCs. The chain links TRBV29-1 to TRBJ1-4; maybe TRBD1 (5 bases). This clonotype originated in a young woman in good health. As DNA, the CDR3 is TGCAGCGTTGGGGGACTAGGGGATGAAAAACTGTTTTTT. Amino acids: CSVGGLGDEKLFF.